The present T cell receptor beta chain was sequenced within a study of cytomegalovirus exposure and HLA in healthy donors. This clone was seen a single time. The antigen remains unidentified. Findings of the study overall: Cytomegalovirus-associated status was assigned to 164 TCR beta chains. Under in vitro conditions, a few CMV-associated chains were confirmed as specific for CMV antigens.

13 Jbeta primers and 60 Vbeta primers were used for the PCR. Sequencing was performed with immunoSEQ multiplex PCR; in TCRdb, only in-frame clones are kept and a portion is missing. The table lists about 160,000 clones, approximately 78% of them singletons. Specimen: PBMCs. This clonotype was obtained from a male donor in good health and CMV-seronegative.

The CDR3: CASRPTPGATNEKLFF. The CDR3 nucleotides are TGTGCCAGCAGGCCTACCCCAGGGGCAACTAATGAAAAACTGTTTTTT. The chain recombines TRBV7-9 with TRBJ1-4; possibly TRBD1 for D (6 bases). The germline V gene has CDR1 SEHNR and CDR2 FQNEAQ (reference sequence). Trimming removed 6 bases from V and 0 bases from J, with 14 bases in between. The CDR3 has 16 residues. Supplemented by reference TRBV7-9 and TRBJ1-4, the full variable domain reads DTGVSQNPRHKITKRGQNVTFRCDPISEHNRLYWYRQTLGQGPEFLTYFQNEAQLEKSRLLSDRFSAERPKGSFSTLEIQRTEQGDSAMYLCASRPTPGATNEKLFFGSGTQLSVL.